These 10 T cell receptor beta chains came from one sample sequenced in a study of Ad26.COV2.S vaccination and SARS-CoV-2 variants. The treatment here: roughly 20 received Ad26.COV2.S at low or high dose, single or two shots; roughly 5 received placebo; per-sample allocation not given. Specimens were obtained on day 63 following the first vaccine or placebo injection. Generated by immunoSEQ multiplex PCR, the TCRdb table keeps only in-frame clones and is missing some. The sample consists of some 640,000 clones, roughly nine tenths of them appearing once. The sequencing used peripheral blood, collected in a trial of Ad26.COV2.S vaccine versus placebo. Receptors were obtained from a person aged 18 to 65 who received the Ad26.COV2.S COVID-19 vaccine or a placebo.

The table lists this clone with a count of one. The V gene is TRBV9, the J gene TRBJ2-1; TRBD2 aligns across 12 bases. The CDR3 contains 19 residues. V gave up 5 bases and J gave up 3 bases; unmatched junction bases: 15. Germline lookup yields CDR1 SGDLS and CDR2 YYNGEE. CDR3 in DNA: TGTGCCAGCAGTCCGCGGCTAGCGGGAGGGCCCATAAACTACAATGAGCAGTTCTTC. It specifies CASSPRLAGGPINYNEQFF.

CDR3 protein: CASSYSHSYEQYF. In nucleotides, the CDR3 is TGTGCCAGCAGTTACAGCCACTCCTACGAGCAGTACTTC. The chain uses TRBV6-5 and TRBJ2-7; D call uncertain. Trimming removed 2 bases at V and 0 bases at J, with 5 bases between. The V gene's germline CDR1 is MNHEY and CDR2 SVGAGI. This CDR3 is 13 amino acids long.

V usage is TRBV20-1 and J usage is TRBJ1-2; D unclear. The V gene's germline CDR1 is DFQATT and CDR2 SNEGSKA (reference sequence). The V and J ends lost 8 bases and 3 bases respectively, with 10 bases between them. The CDR3 has 11 amino acids. The CDR3 DNA follows: TGCAGTCCAAGGGTGGACTATGGCTACACCTTC. Protein product: CSPRVDYGYTF.

The chain couples TRBV3-1 (or the pseudogene TRBV3-2) to TRBJ2-7; 7 bases map to TRBD2. The V gene end was trimmed by 4 bases and the J gene end by 4 bases; junction bases not matched to a gene: 10. The CDR3 spans 15 residues. The germline V gene encodes CDR1 LGHDT and CDR2 YNNKEL (reference sequence). The CDR3 coding sequence is TGTGCCAGCAGCCTCGGACTAGACGAATCGTACGAGCAGTACTTC. Amino acids: CASSLGLDESYEQYF.

V gene TRBV12-3 or TRBV12-4 combines with J gene TRBJ1-2; perhaps TRBD1 as D (5 bases). Trimming took off 3 bases at V and 7 bases at J, with 12 bases between the two ends. The CDR3 is 13 residues long. CDR3 in amino acids: CASSLGPWGGYTF. CDR3 bases: TGTGCCAGCAGTTTGGGGCCCTGGGGTGGCTACACCTTC.

The V and J genes are TRBV3-1 (or the pseudogene TRBV3-2) and TRBJ1-2; no firm D call. With 4 bases removed from V and 0 bases from J, the gap between germline ends came to 12 bases. The germline gives CDR1 LGHDT, CDR2 YNNKEL (reference sequence). The CDR3 has 15 amino acids. CDR3 coding DNA: TGTGCCAGCAGCCCCCATGGGGAGTCTAACTATGGCTACACCTTC. As protein: CASSPHGESNYGYTF.

Notes on this clone: The same CDR3 arises from other DNA sequences in this sample as well. The chain is built from TRBV6-1 and TRBJ1-2, with 12 bases fitting TRBD1. In germline, CDR1 is MNHNS, CDR2 SASEGT. The CDR3 extends over 14 amino acids. V lost 3 bases to trimming and J lost 7 bases; unmatched junction nucleotides: 3. DNA for the CDR3: TGTGCCAGCAGTGAGGGACAGGGGGCGGGTGGCTACACCTTC. It is translated as CASSEGQGAGGYTF.

CDR3 coding DNA: TGTGCCAGCAGTGAAGACGGTTACAATCAGCCCCAGCATTTT. Residues: CASSEDGYNQPQHF. The chain joins TRBV6-1 to TRBJ1-5; D is unresolved. The V gene's germline CDR1 is MNHNS and CDR2 SASEGT. The CDR3 totals 14 residues. V dropped 1 base and J dropped 3 bases, with 7 bases sitting between them.

The chain is built from TRBV5-1 and TRBJ2-5; D gene ambiguous. Trimming pared 0 bases from V and 4 bases from J, leaving 10 bases between. From germline, CDR1 is SGHRS and CDR2 YFSETQ. The CDR3 contains 14 residues. Written as DNA, the CDR3 is TGCGCCAGCAGCTTGGTTCCAGGTCGAGAGACCCAGTACTTC. Translated: CASSLVPGRETQYF.

As concerns this clone: Other DNA sequences in the sample encode the same CDR3. CDR3 coding DNA: TGTGCCAGCAGCCCCGTAGATACGCAGTATTTT. Protein sequence: CASSPVDTQYF. This chain joins TRBV7-9 and TRBJ2-3; D gene unclear. V was cut by 5 bases and J by 5 bases, with 5 bases left in between. Germline CDR1 SEHNR, CDR2 FQNEAQ (reference sequence). This CDR3 is 11 amino acids long.